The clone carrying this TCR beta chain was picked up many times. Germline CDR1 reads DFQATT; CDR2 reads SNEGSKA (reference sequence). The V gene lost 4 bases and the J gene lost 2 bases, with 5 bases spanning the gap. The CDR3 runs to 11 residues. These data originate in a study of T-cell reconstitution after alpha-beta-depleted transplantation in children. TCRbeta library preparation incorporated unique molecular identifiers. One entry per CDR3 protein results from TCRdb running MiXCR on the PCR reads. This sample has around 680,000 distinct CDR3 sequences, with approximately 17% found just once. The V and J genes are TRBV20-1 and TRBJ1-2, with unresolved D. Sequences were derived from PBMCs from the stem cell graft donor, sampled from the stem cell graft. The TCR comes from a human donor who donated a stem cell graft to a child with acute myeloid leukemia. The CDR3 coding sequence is TGCAGTGCTACGGAGAACTATGGCTACACCTTC. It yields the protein CSATENYGYTF.